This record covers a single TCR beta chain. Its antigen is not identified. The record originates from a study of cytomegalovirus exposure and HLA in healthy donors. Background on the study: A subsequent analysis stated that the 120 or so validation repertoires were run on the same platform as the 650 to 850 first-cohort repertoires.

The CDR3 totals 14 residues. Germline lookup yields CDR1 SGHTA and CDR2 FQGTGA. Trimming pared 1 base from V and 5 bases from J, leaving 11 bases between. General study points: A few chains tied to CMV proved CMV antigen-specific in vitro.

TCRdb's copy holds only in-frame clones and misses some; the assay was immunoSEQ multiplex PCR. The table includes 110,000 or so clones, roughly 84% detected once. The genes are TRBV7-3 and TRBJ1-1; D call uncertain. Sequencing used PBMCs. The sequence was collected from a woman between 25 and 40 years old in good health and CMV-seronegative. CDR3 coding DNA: TGTGCCAGCAGCTTAATGGGGAGGCAAACTGAAGCTTTCTTT. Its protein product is CASSLMGRQTEAFF.